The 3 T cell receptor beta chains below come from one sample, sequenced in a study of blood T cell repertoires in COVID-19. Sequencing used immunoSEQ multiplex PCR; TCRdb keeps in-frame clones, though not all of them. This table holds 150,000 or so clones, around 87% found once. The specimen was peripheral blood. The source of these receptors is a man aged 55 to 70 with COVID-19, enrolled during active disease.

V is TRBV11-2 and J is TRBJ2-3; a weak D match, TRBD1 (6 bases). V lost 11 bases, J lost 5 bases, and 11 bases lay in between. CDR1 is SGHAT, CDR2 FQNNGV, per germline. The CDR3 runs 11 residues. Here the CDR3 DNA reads TGTGCCTACAGGGTCGGAGATACGCAGTATTTT. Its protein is CAYRVGDTQYF.

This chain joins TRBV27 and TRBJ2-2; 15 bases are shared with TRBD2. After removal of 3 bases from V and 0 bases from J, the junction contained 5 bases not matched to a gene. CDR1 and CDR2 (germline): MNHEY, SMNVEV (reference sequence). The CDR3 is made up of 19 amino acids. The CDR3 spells CASSFLGLAGGANTGELFF. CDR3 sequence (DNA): TGTGCCAGCAGTTTCCTCGGACTAGCGGGAGGGGCGAACACCGGGGAGCTGTTTTTT.

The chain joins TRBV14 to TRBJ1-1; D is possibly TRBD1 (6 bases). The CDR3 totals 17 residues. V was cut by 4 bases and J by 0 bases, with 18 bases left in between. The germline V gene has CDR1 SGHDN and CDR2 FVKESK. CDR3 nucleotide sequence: TGTGCCAGCAGCCGGGGCACAGGGTCGGATATGAACACTGAAGCTTTCTTT. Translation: CASSRGTGSDMNTEAFF.